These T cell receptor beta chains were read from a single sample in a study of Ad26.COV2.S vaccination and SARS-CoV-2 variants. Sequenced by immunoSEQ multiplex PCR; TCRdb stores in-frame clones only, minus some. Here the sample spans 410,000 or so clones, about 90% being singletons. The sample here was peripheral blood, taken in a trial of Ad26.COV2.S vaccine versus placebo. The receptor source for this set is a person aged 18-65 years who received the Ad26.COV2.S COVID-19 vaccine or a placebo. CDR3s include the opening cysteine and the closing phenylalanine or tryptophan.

cdr3_aa: CASSQSSGLNEQFF; v_call: TRBV5-1
cdr3_aa: CASSLAYYRGNSYEQYF; v_call: TRBV7-8
cdr3_aa: CSVAGADYEQYF; v_call: TRBV29-1
cdr3_aa: CASSQGINYGYTF; v_call: TRBV3-1/TRBV3-2
cdr3_aa: CSVYNEKLFF; v_call: TRBV29-1
cdr3_aa: CASSASLRVVYVYNEQFF; v_call: TRBV10-2
cdr3_aa: CASTPIDYGYTF; v_call: TRBV5-5
cdr3_aa: CASSLDGQGEIEQFF; v_call: TRBV13
cdr3_aa: CASSSTLSNEQFF; v_call: TRBV19
cdr3_aa: CASSLRGFAEAFF; v_call: TRBV12-3/TRBV12-4
cdr3_aa: CATTPGASTDTQYF; v_call: TRBV6-5
cdr3_aa: CASSQRGLAGDEQYF; v_call: TRBV14
cdr3_aa: CASSSGTSGFYNEQFF; v_call: TRBV4-1
cdr3_aa: CASSPGGPLTDTQYF; v_call: TRBV19
cdr3_aa: CATSTKLAGNTEAFF; v_call: TRBV15
cdr3_aa: CASSPGVAGGPRETQYF; v_call: TRBV18
cdr3_aa: CASSQGGSSYNSPLHF; v_call: TRBV14
cdr3_aa: CASSPAPQMENEQFF; v_call: TRBV5-1
cdr3_aa: CASSSTRLGTDTQYF; v_call: TRBV7-2
cdr3_aa: CASSLGTGWYEQYF; v_call: TRBV5-4
cdr3_aa: CASSLEGGDGYGYTF; v_call: TRBV3-1/TRBV3-2
cdr3_aa: CAWSRGPGELFF; v_call: TRBV30
cdr3_aa: CAISDSVAASGYEQYF; v_call: TRBV10-3
cdr3_aa: CASSQEQLTIRGDTQYF; v_call: TRBV3-1/TRBV3-2
cdr3_aa: CASSQYGHYNEQFF; v_call: TRBV25-1
cdr3_aa: CASSLEGGVTNEKLFF; v_call: TRBV7-6
cdr3_aa: CASSPGRVSGANVLTF; v_call: TRBV2
cdr3_aa: CASSLPQPSTDTQYF; v_call: TRBV5-4
cdr3_aa: CASSYSSVEGSTEAFF; v_call: TRBV6-5
cdr3_aa: CAWTRNFDRVLGTGELFF; v_call: TRBV30
cdr3_aa: CASSLAGRPMNTEAFF; v_call: TRBV7-2
cdr3_aa: CASSHGDLARQPQHF; v_call: TRBV3-1/TRBV3-2
cdr3_aa: CASSFTGALEAFF; v_call: TRBV7-8
cdr3_aa: CVARSLNTGELFF; v_call: TRBV30
cdr3_aa: CASSLAFLAEAFF; v_call: TRBV7-2
cdr3_aa: CASSLSRPLRGTGELFF; v_call: TRBV7-6
cdr3_aa: CSVLDAEQYF; v_call: TRBV29-1
cdr3_aa: CASSLATGQLFF; v_call: TRBV7-9
cdr3_aa: CASSQDRIIRNEQFF; v_call: TRBV7-2
cdr3_aa: CSVRGTEAFF; v_call: TRBV29-1
cdr3_aa: CASRSFLGQGGSGANVLTF; v_call: TRBV2
cdr3_aa: CASSPGGRTEAFF; v_call: TRBV5-6